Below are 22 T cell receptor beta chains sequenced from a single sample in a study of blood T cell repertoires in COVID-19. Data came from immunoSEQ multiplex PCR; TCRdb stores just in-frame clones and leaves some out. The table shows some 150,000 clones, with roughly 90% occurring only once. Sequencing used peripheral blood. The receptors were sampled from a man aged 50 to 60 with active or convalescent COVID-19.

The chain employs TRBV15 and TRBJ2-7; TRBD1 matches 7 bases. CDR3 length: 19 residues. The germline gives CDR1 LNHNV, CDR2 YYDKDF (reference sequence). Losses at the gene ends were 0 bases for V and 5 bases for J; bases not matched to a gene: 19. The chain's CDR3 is CATSRDAPRGTRLEDEQYF. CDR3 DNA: TGTGCCACCAGCAGAGATGCCCCCAGGGGGACGCGGCTTGAGGACGAGCAGTACTTC.

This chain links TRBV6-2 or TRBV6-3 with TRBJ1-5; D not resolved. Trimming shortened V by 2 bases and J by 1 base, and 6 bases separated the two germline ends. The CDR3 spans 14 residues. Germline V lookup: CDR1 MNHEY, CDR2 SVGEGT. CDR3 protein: CASSYGESNQPQHF. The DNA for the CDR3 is TGTGCCAGCAGTTACGGGGAGAGCAATCAGCCCCAGCATTTT.

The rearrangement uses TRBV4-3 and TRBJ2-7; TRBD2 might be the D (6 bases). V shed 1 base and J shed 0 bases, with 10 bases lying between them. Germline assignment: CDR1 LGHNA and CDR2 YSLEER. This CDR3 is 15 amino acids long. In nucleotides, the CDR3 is TGCGCCAGCAGCCAAGGAATTAGCGGCTCCTACGAGCAGTACTTC. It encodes CASSQGISGSYEQYF.

Written as DNA, the CDR3 is TGTGCCAGCAGCTTGTTGAAAGGGACAGTATCCCTCTACAATGAGCAGTTCTTC. Translating it yields CASSLLKGTVSLYNEQFF. V usage is TRBV5-6 and J usage is TRBJ2-1; 7 bases map to TRBD1. This CDR3 region has 18 residues. The germline CDR1 and CDR2 sequences are SGHDT and YYEEEE. The junction had 13 bases not matched to a gene; V was cut back by 1 base and J by 3 bases.

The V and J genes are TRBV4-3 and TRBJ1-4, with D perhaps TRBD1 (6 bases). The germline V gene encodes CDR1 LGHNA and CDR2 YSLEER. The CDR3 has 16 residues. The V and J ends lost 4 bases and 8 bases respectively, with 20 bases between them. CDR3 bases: TGCGCCAGCAGCCCGAGTTCGGGGGGCTATGGCGAAAAACTGTTTTTT. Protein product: CASSPSSGGYGEKLFF.

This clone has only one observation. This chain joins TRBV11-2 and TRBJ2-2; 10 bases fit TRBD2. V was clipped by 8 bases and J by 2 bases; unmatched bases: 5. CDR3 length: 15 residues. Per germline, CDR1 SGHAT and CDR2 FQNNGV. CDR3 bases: TGTGCCAGCCTCCCTAGCGGGAGAAACACCGGGGAGCTGTTTTTT. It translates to CASLPSGRNTGELFF.

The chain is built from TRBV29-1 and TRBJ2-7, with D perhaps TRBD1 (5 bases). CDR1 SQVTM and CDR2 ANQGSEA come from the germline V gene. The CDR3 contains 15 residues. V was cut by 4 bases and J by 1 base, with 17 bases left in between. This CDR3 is CSVGPYYRSSYEQYF. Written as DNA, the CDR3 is TGCAGCGTTGGCCCCTACTACAGGAGTTCCTACGAGCAGTACTTC.

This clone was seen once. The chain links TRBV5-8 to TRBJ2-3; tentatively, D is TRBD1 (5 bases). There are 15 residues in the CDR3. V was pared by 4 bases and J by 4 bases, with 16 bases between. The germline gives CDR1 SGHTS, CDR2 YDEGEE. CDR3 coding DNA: TGTGCCAGCAGCCTTCGGGCAGGGTCGGCAGATACGCAGTATTTT. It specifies CASSLRAGSADTQYF.

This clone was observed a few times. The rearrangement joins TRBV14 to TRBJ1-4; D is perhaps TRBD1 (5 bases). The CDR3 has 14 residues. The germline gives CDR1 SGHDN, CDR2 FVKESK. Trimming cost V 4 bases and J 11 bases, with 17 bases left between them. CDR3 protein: CASSRTAQQVKLFF. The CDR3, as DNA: TGTGCCAGCAGCCGGACGGCCCAACAGGTGAAACTGTTTTTT.

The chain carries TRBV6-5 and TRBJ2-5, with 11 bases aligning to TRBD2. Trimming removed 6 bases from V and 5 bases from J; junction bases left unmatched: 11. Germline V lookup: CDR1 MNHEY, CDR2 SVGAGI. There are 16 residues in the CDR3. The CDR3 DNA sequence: TGTGCCAGCAGGTACCTTAGCGGGAGGGCCGGCGAGACCCAGTACTTC. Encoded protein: CASRYLSGRAGETQYF.

CDR3 region: CASSNGLVDNEQFF. The CDR3 DNA is TGTGCCAGCAGCAATGGACTGGTGGACAATGAGCAGTTCTTC. The chain recombines TRBV5-4 with TRBJ2-1; D is possibly TRBD2 (5 bases). Between the trimmed V and J ends, which lost 4 bases and 5 bases, there was a span of 13 bases. The CDR3 runs 14 residues. In germline, CDR1 is SGHNT, CDR2 YYREEE (reference sequence).

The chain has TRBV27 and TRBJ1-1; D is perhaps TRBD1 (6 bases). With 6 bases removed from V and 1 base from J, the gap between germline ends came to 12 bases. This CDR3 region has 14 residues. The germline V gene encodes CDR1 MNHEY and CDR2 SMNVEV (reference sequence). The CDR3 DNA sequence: TGTGCCAGCAGACTACAGACAGGGAACACTGAAGCTTTCTTT. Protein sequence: CASRLQTGNTEAFF.

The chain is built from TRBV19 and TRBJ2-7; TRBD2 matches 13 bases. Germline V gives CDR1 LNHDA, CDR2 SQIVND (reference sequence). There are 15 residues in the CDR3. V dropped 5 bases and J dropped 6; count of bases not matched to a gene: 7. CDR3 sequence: CASSATSGRAFEQYF. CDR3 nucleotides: TGTGCCAGTAGTGCCACTAGCGGGAGGGCCTTCGAGCAGTACTTC.

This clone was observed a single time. DNA of the CDR3: TGTGCCAGCAGGCCAGGGGGGTTGGGCACCGGGGAGCTGTTTTTT. Its translation is CASRPGGLGTGELFF. The chain employs TRBV2 and TRBJ2-2; D possibly corresponds to TRBD1 (7 bases). V was shortened by 6 bases and J by 4 bases, with 15 bases between the two germline ends. There are 15 residues in the CDR3. From germline, CDR1 is SNHLY and CDR2 FYNNEI.

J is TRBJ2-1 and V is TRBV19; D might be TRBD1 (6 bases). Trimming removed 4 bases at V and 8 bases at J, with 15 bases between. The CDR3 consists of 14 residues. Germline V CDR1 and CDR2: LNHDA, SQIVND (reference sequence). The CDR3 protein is CASSNPGVLHEQFF. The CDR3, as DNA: TGTGCCAGTAGTAACCCAGGGGTGTTGCATGAGCAGTTCTTC. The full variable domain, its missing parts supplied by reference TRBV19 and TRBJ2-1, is DGGITQSPKYLFRKEGQNVTLSCEQNLNHDAMYWYRQDPGQGLRLIYYSQIVNDFQKGDIAEGYSVSREKKESFPLTVTSAQKNPTAFYLCASSNPGVLHEQFFGPGTRLTVL.

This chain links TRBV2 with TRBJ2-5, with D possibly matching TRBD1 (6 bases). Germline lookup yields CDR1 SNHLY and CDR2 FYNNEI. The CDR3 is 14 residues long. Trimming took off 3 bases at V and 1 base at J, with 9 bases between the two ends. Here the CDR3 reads CASSEGALQETQYF. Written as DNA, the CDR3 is TGTGCCAGCAGTGAGGGGGCGCTCCAAGAGACCCAGTACTTC.

The CDR3 reads CASSQEVAGTGANVLTF. CDR3 bases: TGCGCCAGCAGCCAAGAAGTGGCAGGGACTGGGGCCAACGTCCTGACTTTC. The chain has TRBV4-3 and TRBJ2-6; the D gene is possibly TRBD1 (5 bases). CDR1 and CDR2 from the germline V gene are LGHNA and YSLEER. V shed 0 bases and J shed 2 bases, with 11 bases lying between them. The CDR3 spans 17 residues.

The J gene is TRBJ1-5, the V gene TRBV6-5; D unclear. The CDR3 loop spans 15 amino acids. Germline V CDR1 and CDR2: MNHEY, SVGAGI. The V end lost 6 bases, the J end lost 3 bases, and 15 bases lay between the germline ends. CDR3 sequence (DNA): TGTGCCAGCAGCCCCACGTCAGGTTACAATCAGCCCCAGCATTTT. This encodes CASSPTSGYNQPQHF.

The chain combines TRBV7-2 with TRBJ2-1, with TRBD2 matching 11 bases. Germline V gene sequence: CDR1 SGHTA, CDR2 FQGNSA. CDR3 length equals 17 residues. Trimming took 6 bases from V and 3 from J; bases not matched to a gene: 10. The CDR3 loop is CASSSFIGTSGYNEQFF. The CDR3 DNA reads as TGTGCCAGCAGTTCATTTATCGGGACTAGCGGCTACAATGAGCAGTTCTTC.

CDR3 sequence reads: CATVGDSYEQYF. CDR3 coding DNA: TGTGCCACCGTAGGGGACTCCTACGAGCAGTACTTC. J is TRBJ2-7 and V is TRBV24-1; D is perhaps TRBD1 (5 bases). The CDR3 length is 12 residues. Germline V CDR1 and CDR2: KGHDR, SFDVKD. The ends were cut back, 9 bases at V and 0 bases at J, with 8 bases in the middle.

Here the CDR3 DNA reads TGTGCCAGCAGTCGAGAAACCGGGACTAGCCGAGAGCAGTTCTTC. It specifies CASSRETGTSREQFF. V is TRBV2 and J is TRBJ2-1; TRBD2 agrees at 9 bases. This CDR3 spans 15 amino acids. The germline V gene encodes CDR1 SNHLY and CDR2 FYNNEI. After removal of 5 bases from V and 10 bases from J, the junction contained 12 bases not matched to a gene. Drawing the rest from reference TRBV2 and TRBJ2-1, the complete variable domain is EPEVTQTPSHQVTQMGQEVILRCVPISNHLYFYWYRQILGQKVEFLVSFYNNEISEKSEIFDDQFSVERPDGSNFTLKIRSTKLEDSAMYFCASSRETGTSREQFFGPGTRLTVL.

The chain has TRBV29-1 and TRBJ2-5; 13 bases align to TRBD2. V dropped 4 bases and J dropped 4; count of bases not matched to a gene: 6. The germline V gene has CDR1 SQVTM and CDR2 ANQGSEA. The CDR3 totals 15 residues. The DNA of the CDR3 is TGCAGCGTTGGACTAGCGGGAGGCGGGGGAGAGACCCAGTACTTC. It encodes CSVGLAGGGGETQYF.